Each of the 25 T cell receptor beta chains below was sequenced from the same sample in a study of T cell responses to AZD1222 COVID-19 vaccine. The table came from immunoSEQ multiplex PCR; TCRdb's copy has only in-frame clones and leaves some out. The data contain some 40,000 clones, around three quarters of them singletons. This material consisted of peripheral blood, taken on day 0 of AZD1222 vaccination. Receptor source: an adult in good health.

V is TRBV27 and J is TRBJ2-7; a weak D match, TRBD1 (5 bases). Germline-derived CDR1 and CDR2 are MNHEY and SMNVEV (reference sequence). The CDR3 is made up of 13 amino acids. V gave up 3 bases and J gave up 4 bases, with 10 bases separating them. The CDR3 protein is CASSFQGSYEQYF. CDR3 bases: TGTGCCAGCAGTTTCCAGGGTTCGTACGAGCAGTACTTC.

This chain links TRBV19 with TRBJ2-1; possible D gene TRBD2, 6 bases. Germline CDR1 LNHDA, CDR2 SQIVND (reference sequence). The CDR3 loop spans 11 amino acids. Trimming cost V 5 bases and J 13 bases, with 12 bases left between them. The CDR3 DNA is TGTGCCAGTAGTTTTGGGGGGACCCAGTTCTTC. It codes for CASSFGGTQFF. Based on the CDR3 plus reference TRBV19 and TRBJ2-1, the full variable domain is DGGITQSPKYLFRKEGQNVTLSCEQNLNHDAMYWYRQDPGQGLRLIYYSQIVNDFQKGDIAEGYSVSREKKESFPLTVTSAQKNPTAFYLCASSFGGTQFFGPGTRLTVL.

The V and J genes are TRBV5-1 and TRBJ1-2; D ambiguous. Germline CDR1 SGHRS, CDR2 YFSETQ. Trimming took 1 base from V and 4 from J, leaving 8 bases between them. This CDR3 spans 13 amino acids. In DNA, the CDR3 is TGCGCCAGCAGCTTGAGAGGATCCTATGGCTACACCTTC. Translation gives CASSLRGSYGYTF. Based on the CDR3 plus reference TRBV5-1 and TRBJ1-2, the full variable domain is KAGVTQTPRYLIKTRGQQVTLSCSPISGHRSVSWYQQTPGQGLQFLFEYFSETQRNKGNFPGRFSGRQFSNSRSEMNVSTLELGDSALYLCASSLRGSYGYTFGSGTRLTVV.

This rearrangement joins TRBV7-9 to TRBJ1-4; D is ambiguous. Germline V CDR1 and CDR2: SEHNR, FQNEAQ (reference sequence). This CDR3 spans 12 amino acids. The germline V and J ends were trimmed by 2 bases and 10 bases, with 8 bases remaining between them. Written as DNA, the CDR3 is TGTGCCAGCAGCTTACGCGACGGAAAACTGTTTTTT. This gives the protein CASSLRDGKLFF.

This clone has just one count. The chain combines TRBV19 with TRBJ2-7; the match to TRBD1 covers 9 bases. Germline V gene lookup returns CDR1 LNHDA and CDR2 SQIVND (reference sequence). J gave up 2 bases and V 3 bases, and 8 bases lay outside the gene matches. This CDR3 has 16 amino acids. The CDR3 loop is CASSISGQGLAYEQYF. CDR3 DNA: TGTGCCAGTAGTATCTCCGGACAGGGGTTGGCCTACGAGCAGTACTTC.

CDR3 sequence reads: CASSLDGIYNEQFF. The CDR3 DNA reads as TGCGCCAGCAGCTTGGACGGGATCTACAATGAGCAGTTCTTC. The rearrangement joins TRBV5-1 to TRBJ2-1; D may be TRBD2 (5 bases). Trimming stripped 0 bases from V and 3 bases from J, with 7 bases between. Germline V lookup: CDR1 SGHRS, CDR2 YFSETQ. The CDR3 spans 14 residues.

The V gene is TRBV10-3, the J gene TRBJ2-2, with D maybe TRBD1 (6 bases). CDR1 ENHRY and CDR2 SYGVKD come from the germline V gene. Trimming took 3 bases from V and 1 from J, leaving 9 bases between them. The CDR3 loop spans 15 amino acids. CDR3 amino acids: CAISDPTGNTGELFF. The CDR3 bases are TGTGCCATCAGTGACCCGACAGGGAACACCGGGGAGCTGTTTTTT.

The chain recombines TRBV5-1 with TRBJ1-1, with TRBD1 as a possible D gene (6 bases). CDR3 length equals 14 residues. Germline V lookup: CDR1 SGHRS, CDR2 YFSETQ. V lost 0 bases and J lost 7, with 13 bases in between. CDR3: CASSLERPGDEAFF. DNA of the CDR3: TGCGCCAGCAGCTTGGAACGACCAGGGGATGAAGCTTTCTTT.

The chain couples TRBV28 to TRBJ1-2; 10 bases map to TRBD1. The CDR3 consists of 14 residues. The V and J ends lost 7 bases and 8 bases, in that order; junction bases with no gene match: 10. Germline V gene data show CDR1 as MDHEN and CDR2 as SYDVKM. DNA for the CDR3: TGTGCCAGCACCCCCCCGGGACAGGGGTACGGCTACACCTTC. This gives the protein CASTPPGQGYGYTF.

As for this clone: The junction departs from germline at one end; a sequencing error may be responsible. The chain combines TRBV28 with TRBJ2-1; 8 nucleotides align to TRBD2. The germline gives CDR1 MDHEN, CDR2 SYDVKM. The CDR3 runs to 13 residues. The CDR3 region is CASRPFLGGAGIF. For the CDR3, the DNA is TGTGCCAGCAGGCCCTTCCTCGGGGGGGCAGGAATCTTC.

The gene calls are TRBV6-5 and TRBJ1-1, with D unresolved. Germline V gene sequence: CDR1 MNHEY, CDR2 SVGAGI. The CDR3 length is 12 residues. Between the trimmed V and J ends, which lost 8 bases and 9 bases, there was a span of 16 bases. This CDR3 reads CASRARIGKAFF. The CDR3 DNA follows: TGTGCCAGCCGGGCCAGAATAGGGAAAGCTTTCTTT.

The chain is built from TRBV12-3 or TRBV12-4 and TRBJ2-7; D is possibly TRBD2 (6 bases). The CDR3 is 13 residues long. V dropped 3 bases and J dropped 10 bases, with 16 bases sitting between them. This CDR3 reads CASSFAGSQTQYF. CDR3 nucleotides: TGTGCCAGCAGTTTCGCGGGGAGCCAAACCCAGTACTTC.

The J gene is TRBJ1-1, the V gene TRBV28; D is ambiguous. Germline V gene data show CDR1 as MDHEN and CDR2 as SYDVKM. This CDR3 region has 13 residues. Deletions cut 3 bases from V and 0 bases from J, with 5 bases between. CDR3 loop: CASSLRVNTEAFF. Here the CDR3 DNA reads TGTGCCAGCAGTTTGAGGGTGAACACTGAAGCTTTCTTT.

The chain has TRBV5-1 and TRBJ2-1; 8 bases align to TRBD1. Germline loops: CDR1 SGHRS, CDR2 YFSETQ. V was clipped by 5 bases and J by 2 bases; unmatched bases: 6. The CDR3 contains 15 residues. The CDR3 is CASREETGAYNEQFF. CDR3 bases: TGCGCCAGCAGGGAAGAGACAGGGGCCTACAATGAGCAGTTCTTC.

The CDR3 region is CASSLGTGVNYGYTF. The DNA of the CDR3 is TGTGCCAGCAGCTTGGGGACAGGGGTGAACTATGGCTACACCTTC. This chain connects TRBV7-9 to TRBJ1-2, with 10 bases lining up with TRBD1. The CDR3 is 15 residues long. Trimming cost V 3 bases and J 2 bases; bases outside gene matches: 3. Per germline, CDR1 SEHNR and CDR2 FQNEAQ (reference sequence). Together with reference TRBV7-9 and TRBJ1-2, the CDR3 gives the full variable domain: DTGVSQNPRHKITKRGQNVTFRCDPISEHNRLYWYRQTLGQGPEFLTYFQNEAQLEKSRLLSDRFSAERPKGSFSTLEIQRTEQGDSAMYLCASSLGTGVNYGYTFGSGTRLTVV.

V usage is TRBV28 and J usage is TRBJ1-1; D may be TRBD1 (6 bases). Trimming removed 7 bases from V and 8 bases from J, with 23 bases in between. Germline V gene data show CDR1 as MDHEN and CDR2 as SYDVKM. The CDR3 has 15 amino acids. The DNA of the CDR3 is TGTGCCAGCACCCCCACCGGGACAATAGGGTTCGAAGCTTTCTTT. It encodes CASTPTGTIGFEAFF.

This chain links TRBV11-3 with TRBJ1-3; the D gene is possibly TRBD1 (6 bases). Looked up from germline, CDR1 is SGHNT and CDR2 is YENEEA. V was shortened by 4 bases and J by 3 bases, with 10 bases between the two germline ends. The CDR3 contains 14 residues. The CDR3 region has the DNA TGTGCCAGCAGCTCATACAGGGTTGGAAACACCATATATTTT. It codes for CASSSYRVGNTIYF. The complete variable domain, with remaining parts taken from reference TRBV11-3 and TRBJ1-3, reads EAGVVQSPRYKIIEKKQPVAFWCNPISGHNTLYWYLQNLGQGPELLIRYENEEAVDDSQLPKDRFSAERLKGVDSTLKIQPAELGDSAVYLCASSSYRVGNTIYFGEGSWLTVV.

This chain uses TRBV4-1 with TRBJ1-1; D gene ambiguous. V lost 0 bases to trimming and J lost 6 bases, with 14 bases between them. Per germline, CDR1 MGHRA and CDR2 YSYEKL. The CDR3 covers 15 residues. CDR3 region: CASSQDARIGAEAFF. The CDR3 nucleotides are TGCGCCAGCAGCCAAGATGCCAGGATTGGGGCTGAAGCTTTCTTT.

V is TRBV2 and J is TRBJ1-5, with D hard to call. Germline V gene sequence: CDR1 SNHLY, CDR2 FYNNEI. Trimming removed 3 bases from V and 4 bases from J, with 13 bases in between. The CDR3 runs to 15 residues. The CDR3 spells CASSDGRSRNQPQHF. The CDR3 coding sequence is TGTGCCAGCAGTGACGGCAGGAGCCGGAATCAGCCCCAGCATTTT. The variable domain in full, completed from reference TRBV2 and TRBJ1-5, reads EPEVTQTPSHQVTQMGQEVILRCVPISNHLYFYWYRQILGQKVEFLVSFYNNEISEKSEIFDDQFSVERPDGSNFTLKIRSTKLEDSAMYFCASSDGRSRNQPQHFGDGTRLSIL.

This chain connects TRBV7-2 to TRBJ1-6; D possibly corresponds to TRBD1 (5 bases). The CDR3 totals 13 residues. V was pared by 6 bases and J by 8 bases, with 11 bases between. CDR1 and CDR2 (germline): SGHTA, FQGNSA. The CDR3 sequence is CASRFVGDSPLHF. CDR3 nucleotide sequence: TGTGCCAGCAGGTTTGTGGGGGATTCACCCCTCCACTTT.

The V call is TRBV25-1, the J call TRBJ2-7; D is unclear. There are 12 residues in the CDR3. The V end was cut by 3 bases, the J end by 4 bases, with 7 bases between. CDR1 is MGHDK, CDR2 SYGVNS, per germline. The CDR3 loop reads CASSDRLYEQYF. The CDR3 DNA sequence: TGTGCCAGCAGTGATCGCCTTTACGAGCAGTACTTC.

The chain recombines TRBV19 with TRBJ2-1; the D gene could be TRBD1 or TRBD2 (5 bases each). Per the germline V gene, CDR1 is LNHDA and CDR2 is SQIVND (reference sequence). The CDR3 is 12 amino acids. Between the trimmed V and J ends, which lost 5 bases and 7 bases, there was a span of 9 bases. DNA of the CDR3: TGTGCCAGTAGTTGGGGGTTGAATGAGCAGTTCTTC. Translation gives CASSWGLNEQFF.

This chain connects TRBV7-9 to TRBJ1-5; no clear D. V lost 1 base to trimming and J lost 7 bases, with 11 bases between them. The CDR3 is 14 residues long. Looked up from germline, CDR1 is SEHNR and CDR2 is FQNEAQ (reference sequence). Written as DNA, the CDR3 is TGTGCCAGCAGCTTAGATGGGATAGGGCAGCCCCAGCATTTT. Translated, it gives CASSLDGIGQPQHF.

The gene calls are TRBV19 and TRBJ2-5; no definite D call. The germline V and J ends were trimmed by 9 bases and 4 bases, with 12 bases remaining between them. The V gene's germline CDR1 is LNHDA and CDR2 SQIVND (reference sequence). The CDR3 loop spans 12 amino acids. In nucleotides, the CDR3 is TGTGCCAGCAGACAAGTCGGAGAGACCCAGTACTTC. Translation gives CASRQVGETQYF.

A single count supports this clone. The V call is TRBV27, the J call TRBJ2-1; 8 nucleotides agree with TRBD2. The germline V gene encodes CDR1 MNHEY and CDR2 SMNVEV (reference sequence). V was pared by 5 bases and J by 7 bases, with 10 bases of the junction left unmatched. CDR3 length: 15 amino acids. CDR3 bases: TGTGCCAGCAGTCCCCCCGGGGGGGGGAGGAATGAGCAGTTCTTC. Translation: CASSPPGGGRNEQFF.